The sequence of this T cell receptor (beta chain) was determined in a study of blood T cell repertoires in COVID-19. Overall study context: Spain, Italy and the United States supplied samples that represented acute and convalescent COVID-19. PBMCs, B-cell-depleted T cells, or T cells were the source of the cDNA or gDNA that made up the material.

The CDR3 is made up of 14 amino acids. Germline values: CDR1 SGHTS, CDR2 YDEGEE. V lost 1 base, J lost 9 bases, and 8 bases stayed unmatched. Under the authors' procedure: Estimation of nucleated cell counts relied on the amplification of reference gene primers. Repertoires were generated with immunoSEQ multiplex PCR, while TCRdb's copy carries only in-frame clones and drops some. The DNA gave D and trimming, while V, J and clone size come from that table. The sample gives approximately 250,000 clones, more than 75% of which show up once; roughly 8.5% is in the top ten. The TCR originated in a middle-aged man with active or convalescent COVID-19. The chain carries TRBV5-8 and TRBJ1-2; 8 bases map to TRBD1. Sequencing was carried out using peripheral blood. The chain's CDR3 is CASSLSRGQGRYTF. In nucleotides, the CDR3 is TGTGCCAGCAGCTTGAGTCGAGGACAGGGTCGCTACACCTTC.